What follows describes a single T cell receptor beta chain. Sequencing used immunoSEQ multiplex PCR; TCRdb keeps in-frame clones, though not all of them. The profile covers roughly 56,000 clones, with 86% appearing a single time and around 2.5% taken by the ten largest. These data originate in a study of OX40 agonist ivuxolimab in advanced cancers. The CDR3 runs 14 residues. Per the germline V gene, CDR1 is LNHDA and CDR2 is SQIVND (reference sequence). Between the trimmed V and J ends, which lost 6 bases and 6 bases, there was a span of 16 bases. Sample: CD4+ or CD8+ T cells sorted from blood, taken in a trial of the OX40 agonist ivuxolimab. The TCR originated in an adult with an advanced solid tumor such as melanoma, head and neck, liver or kidney cancer. V and J are TRBV19 and TRBJ2-3; tentative D call: TRBD1 (6 bases). CDR3 DNA sequence: TGTGCCAGTAGGGGGGACACAGGGCCGGATACGCAGTATTTT. It is translated as CASRGDTGPDTQYF.